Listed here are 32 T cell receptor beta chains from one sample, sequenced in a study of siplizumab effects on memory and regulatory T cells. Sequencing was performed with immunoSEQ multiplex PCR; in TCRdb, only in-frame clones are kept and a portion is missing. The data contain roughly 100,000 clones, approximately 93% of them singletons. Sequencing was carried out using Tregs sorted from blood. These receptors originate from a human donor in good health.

The CDR3 loop is CASSWGQKYSEAFF. The CDR3 bases are TGTGCCAGCAGCTGGGGACAGAAGTATTCTGAAGCTTTCTTT. V is TRBV5-6 and J is TRBJ1-1, with TRBD1 identical over 7 bases. Germline V gene data show CDR1 as SGHDT and CDR2 as YYEEEE. CDR3 length equals 14 residues. V lost 3 bases to trimming and J lost 6 bases; unmatched junction nucleotides: 8.

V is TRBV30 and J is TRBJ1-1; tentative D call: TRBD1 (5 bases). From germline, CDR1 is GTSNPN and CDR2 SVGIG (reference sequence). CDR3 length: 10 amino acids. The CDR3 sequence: CAFYRSEAFF. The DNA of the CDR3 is TGTGCGTTCTACAGGTCTGAAGCTTTCTTT.

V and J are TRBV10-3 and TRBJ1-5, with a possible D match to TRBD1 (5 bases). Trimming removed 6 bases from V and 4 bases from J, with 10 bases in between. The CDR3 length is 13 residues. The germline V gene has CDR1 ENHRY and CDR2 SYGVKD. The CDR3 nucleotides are TGTGCCATCAGCGAGGGACTTAATCAGCCCCAGCATTTT. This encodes CAISEGLNQPQHF.

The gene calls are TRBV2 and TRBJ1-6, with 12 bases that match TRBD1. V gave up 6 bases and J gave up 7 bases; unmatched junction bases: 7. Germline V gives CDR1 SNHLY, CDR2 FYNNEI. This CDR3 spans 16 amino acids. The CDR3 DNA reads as TGTGCCAGCAGCGGGACAGGGGGCAGGCGAAATTCACCCCTCCACTTT. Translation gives CASSGTGGRRNSPLHF.

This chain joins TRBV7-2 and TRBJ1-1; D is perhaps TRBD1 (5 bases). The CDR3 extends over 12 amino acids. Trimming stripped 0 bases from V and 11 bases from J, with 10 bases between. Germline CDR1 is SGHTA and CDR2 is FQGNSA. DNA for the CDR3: TGTGCCAGCAGCTTAGCGTCGGGACTGGCTTTCTTT. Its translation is CASSLASGLAFF.

This CDR3 reads CASSSGLASDEQFF. CDR3 in DNA: TGTGCCAGCAGCTCCGGACTAGCTTCGGATGAGCAGTTCTTC. The chain uses TRBV11-3 and TRBJ2-1, with TRBD2 matching over 8 bases. V dropped 4 bases and J dropped 8; count of bases not matched to a gene: 7. CDR3 length: 14 residues. The germline V gene encodes CDR1 SGHNT and CDR2 YENEEA.

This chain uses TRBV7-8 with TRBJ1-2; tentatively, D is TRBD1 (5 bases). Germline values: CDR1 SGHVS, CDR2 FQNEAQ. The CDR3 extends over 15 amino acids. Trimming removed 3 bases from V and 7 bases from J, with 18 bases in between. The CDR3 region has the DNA TGTGCCAGCAGCTTCCTAAGATTAGGGACCACTGGCTACACCTTC. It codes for CASSFLRLGTTGYTF. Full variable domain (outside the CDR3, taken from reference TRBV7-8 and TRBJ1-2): GAGVSQSPRYKVAKRGQDVALRCDPISGHVSLFWYQQALGQGPEFLTYFQNEAQLDKSGLPSDRFFAERPEGSVSTLKIQRTQQEDSAVYLCASSFLRLGTTGYTFGSGTRLTVV.

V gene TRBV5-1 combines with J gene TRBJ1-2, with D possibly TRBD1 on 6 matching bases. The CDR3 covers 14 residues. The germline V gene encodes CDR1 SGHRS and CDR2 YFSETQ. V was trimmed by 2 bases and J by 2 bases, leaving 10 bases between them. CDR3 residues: CASSLGGNNYGYTF. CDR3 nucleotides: TGCGCCAGCAGCTTAGGGGGGAACAACTATGGCTACACCTTC. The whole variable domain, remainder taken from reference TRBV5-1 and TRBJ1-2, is KAGVTQTPRYLIKTRGQQVTLSCSPISGHRSVSWYQQTPGQGLQFLFEYFSETQRNKGNFPGRFSGRQFSNSRSEMNVSTLELGDSALYLCASSLGGNNYGYTFGSGTRLTVV.

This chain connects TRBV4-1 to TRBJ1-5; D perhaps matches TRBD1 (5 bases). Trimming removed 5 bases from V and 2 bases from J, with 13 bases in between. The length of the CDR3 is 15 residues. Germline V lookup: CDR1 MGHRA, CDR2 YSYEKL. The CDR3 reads CASSVGDLRNQPQHF. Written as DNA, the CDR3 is TGCGCCAGCAGCGTCGGGGACCTACGCAATCAGCCCCAGCATTTT.

As DNA, the CDR3 is TGTGCCAGCAGTTTTGCCCCTAATTCACCCCTCCACTTT. This translates into CASSFAPNSPLHF. The genes are TRBV27 and TRBJ1-6; D is uncertain. V dropped 3 bases and J dropped 6 bases, with 6 bases sitting between them. The germline CDR1 and CDR2 sequences are MNHEY and SMNVEV (reference sequence). The CDR3 extends over 13 amino acids.

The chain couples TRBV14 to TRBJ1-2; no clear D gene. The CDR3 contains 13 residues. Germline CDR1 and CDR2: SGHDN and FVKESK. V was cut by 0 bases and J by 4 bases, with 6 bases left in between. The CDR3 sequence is CASSQDWAYGYTF. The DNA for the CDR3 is TGTGCCAGCAGCCAAGATTGGGCCTATGGCTACACCTTC.

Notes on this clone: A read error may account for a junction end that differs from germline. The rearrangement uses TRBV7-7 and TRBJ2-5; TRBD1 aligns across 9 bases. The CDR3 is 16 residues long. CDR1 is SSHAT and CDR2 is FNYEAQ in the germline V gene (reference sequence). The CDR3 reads CASSLVGQGFFETQYF. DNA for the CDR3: TGTGCTAGCAGCTTAGTGGGACAGGGATTTTTTGAGACCCAGTACTTC.

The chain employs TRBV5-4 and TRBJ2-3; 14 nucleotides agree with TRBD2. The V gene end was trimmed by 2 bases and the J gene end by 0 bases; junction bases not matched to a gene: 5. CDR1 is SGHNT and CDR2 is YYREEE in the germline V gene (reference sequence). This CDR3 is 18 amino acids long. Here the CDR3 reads CASSLRTSGGRSTDTQYF. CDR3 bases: TGTGCCAGCAGCTTAAGGACTAGCGGGGGGCGAAGCACAGATACGCAGTATTTT.

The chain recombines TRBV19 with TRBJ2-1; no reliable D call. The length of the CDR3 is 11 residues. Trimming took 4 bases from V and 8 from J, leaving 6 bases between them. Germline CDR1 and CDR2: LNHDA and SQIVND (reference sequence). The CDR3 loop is CASSNWDEQFF. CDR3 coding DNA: TGTGCCAGTAGTAATTGGGATGAGCAGTTCTTC.

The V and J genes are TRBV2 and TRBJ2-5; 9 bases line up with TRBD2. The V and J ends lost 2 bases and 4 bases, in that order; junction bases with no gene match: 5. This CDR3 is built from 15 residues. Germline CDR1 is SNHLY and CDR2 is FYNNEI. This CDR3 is CASSETSGRIETQYF. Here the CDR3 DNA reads TGTGCCAGCAGTGAAACTAGCGGGCGGATAGAGACCCAGTACTTC.

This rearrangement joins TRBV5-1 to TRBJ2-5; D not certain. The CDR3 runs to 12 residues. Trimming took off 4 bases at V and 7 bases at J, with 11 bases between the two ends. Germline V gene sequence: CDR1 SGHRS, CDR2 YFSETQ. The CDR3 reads CASSKGSGTQYF. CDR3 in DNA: TGCGCCAGCAGCAAAGGGTCAGGGACCCAGTACTTC.

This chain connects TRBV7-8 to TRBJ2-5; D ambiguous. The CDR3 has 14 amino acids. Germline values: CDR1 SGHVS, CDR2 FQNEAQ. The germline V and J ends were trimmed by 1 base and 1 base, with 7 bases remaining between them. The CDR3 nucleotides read TGTGCCAGCAGCTTAGGGGCCACCCAAGAGACCCAGTACTTC. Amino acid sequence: CASSLGATQETQYF.

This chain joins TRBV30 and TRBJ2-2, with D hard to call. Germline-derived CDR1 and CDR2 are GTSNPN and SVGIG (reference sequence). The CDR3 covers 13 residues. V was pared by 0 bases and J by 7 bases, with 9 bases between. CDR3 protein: CAWSVLRDGELFF. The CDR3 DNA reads TGTGCCTGGAGTGTTCTTAGGGACGGGGAGCTGTTTTTT.

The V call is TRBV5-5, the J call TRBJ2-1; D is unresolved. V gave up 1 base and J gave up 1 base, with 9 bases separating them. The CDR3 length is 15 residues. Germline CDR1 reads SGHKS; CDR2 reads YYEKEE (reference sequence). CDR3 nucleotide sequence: TGTGCCAGCAGCTTGTGGCCAGAATCCTACAATGAGCAGTTCTTC. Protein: CASSLWPESYNEQFF.

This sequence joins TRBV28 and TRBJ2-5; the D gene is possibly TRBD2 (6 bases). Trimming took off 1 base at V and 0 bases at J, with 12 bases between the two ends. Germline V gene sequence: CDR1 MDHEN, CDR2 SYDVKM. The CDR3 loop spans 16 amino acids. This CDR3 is CASSLSRLAYQETQYF. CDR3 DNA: TGTGCCAGCAGTTTATCCCGCCTAGCGTACCAAGAGACCCAGTACTTC.

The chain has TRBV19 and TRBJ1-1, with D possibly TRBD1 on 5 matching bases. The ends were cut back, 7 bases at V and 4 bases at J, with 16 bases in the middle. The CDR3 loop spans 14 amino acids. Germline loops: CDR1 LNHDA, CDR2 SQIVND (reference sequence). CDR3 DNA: TGTGCCAGTACCCAAGGGGTTAGGGGCACTGAAGCTTTCTTT. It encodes CASTQGVRGTEAFF.

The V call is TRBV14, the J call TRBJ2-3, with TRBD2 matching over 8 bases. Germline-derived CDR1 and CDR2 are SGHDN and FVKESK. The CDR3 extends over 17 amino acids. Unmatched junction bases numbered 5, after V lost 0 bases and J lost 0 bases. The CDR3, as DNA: TGTGCCAGCAGCCAAGAGGGCGGGAGGCCTAGCACAGATACGCAGTATTTT. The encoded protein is CASSQEGGRPSTDTQYF.

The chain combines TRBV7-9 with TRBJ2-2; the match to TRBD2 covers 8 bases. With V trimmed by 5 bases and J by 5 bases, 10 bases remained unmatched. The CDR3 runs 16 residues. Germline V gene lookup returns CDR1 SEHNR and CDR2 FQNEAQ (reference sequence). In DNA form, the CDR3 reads TGTGCCAGCAGCCCTACAGGGCGACTAGCGACCGGGGAGCTGTTTTTT. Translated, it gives CASSPTGRLATGELFF. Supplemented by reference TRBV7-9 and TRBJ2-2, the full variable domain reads DTGVSQNPRHKITKRGQNVTFRCDPISEHNRLYWYRQTLGQGPEFLTYFQNEAQLEKSRLLSDRFSAERPKGSFSTLEIQRTEQGDSAMYLCASSPTGRLATGELFFGEGSRLTVL.

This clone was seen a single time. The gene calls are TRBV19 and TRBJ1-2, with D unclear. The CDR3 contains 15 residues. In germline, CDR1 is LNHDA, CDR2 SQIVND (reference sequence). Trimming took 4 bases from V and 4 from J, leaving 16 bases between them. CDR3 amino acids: CASSTTREAFYGYTF. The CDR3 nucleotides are TGTGCCAGTAGTACGACCCGAGAAGCTTTCTATGGCTACACCTTC.

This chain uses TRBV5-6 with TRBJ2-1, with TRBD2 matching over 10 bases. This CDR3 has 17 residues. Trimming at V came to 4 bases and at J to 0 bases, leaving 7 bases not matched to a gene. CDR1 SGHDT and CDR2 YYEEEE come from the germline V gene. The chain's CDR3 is CASSQKREGSSYNEQFF. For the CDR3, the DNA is TGTGCCAGCAGCCAAAAGCGGGAGGGGAGCTCCTACAATGAGCAGTTCTTC.

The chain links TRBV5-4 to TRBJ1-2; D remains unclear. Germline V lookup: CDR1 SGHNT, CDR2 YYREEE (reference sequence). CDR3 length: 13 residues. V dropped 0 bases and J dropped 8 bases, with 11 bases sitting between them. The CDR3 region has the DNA TGTGCCAGCAGCTTGGTGCAGGTAGGCGGCTACACCTTC. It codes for CASSLVQVGGYTF.

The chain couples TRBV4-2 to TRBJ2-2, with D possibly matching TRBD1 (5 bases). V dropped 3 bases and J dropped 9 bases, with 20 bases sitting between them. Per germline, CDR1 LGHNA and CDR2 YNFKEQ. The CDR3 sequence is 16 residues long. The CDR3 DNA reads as TGTGCCAGCAGCCATCAACAGGAGTTGTCATTCCGGGAGCTGTTTTTT. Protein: CASSHQQELSFRELFF.

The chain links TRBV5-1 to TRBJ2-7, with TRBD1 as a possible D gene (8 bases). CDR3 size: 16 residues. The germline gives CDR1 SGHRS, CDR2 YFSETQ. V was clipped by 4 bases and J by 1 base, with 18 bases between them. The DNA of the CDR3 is TGCGCCAGCAGCCGTCCTAACAGGGGGGGTTCCTACGAGCAGTACTTC. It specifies CASSRPNRGGSYEQYF.

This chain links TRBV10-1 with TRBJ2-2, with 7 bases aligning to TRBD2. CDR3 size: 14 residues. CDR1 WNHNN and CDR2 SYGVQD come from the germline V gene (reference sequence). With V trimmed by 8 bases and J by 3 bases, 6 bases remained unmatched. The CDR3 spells CASRLREYTGELFF. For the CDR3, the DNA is TGCGCCAGCCGGTTGCGGGAGTACACCGGGGAGCTGTTTTTT.

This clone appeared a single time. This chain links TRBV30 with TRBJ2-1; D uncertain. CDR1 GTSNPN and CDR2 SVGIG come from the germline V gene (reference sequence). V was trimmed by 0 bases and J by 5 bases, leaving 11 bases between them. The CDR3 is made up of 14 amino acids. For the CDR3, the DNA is TGTGCCTGGAGTGTGATTTTGGGAAACAATGAGCAGTTCTTC. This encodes CAWSVILGNNEQFF.

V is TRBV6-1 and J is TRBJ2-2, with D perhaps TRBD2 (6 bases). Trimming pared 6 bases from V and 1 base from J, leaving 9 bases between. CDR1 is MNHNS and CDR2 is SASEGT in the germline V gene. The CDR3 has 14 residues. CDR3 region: CASRKGLNTGELFF. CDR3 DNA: TGTGCCAGCAGGAAGGGACTGAACACCGGGGAGCTGTTTTTT.

The CDR3 here is CASSLGGKTQYF. CDR3 DNA: TGTGCCAGCAGCTTGGGAGGAAAGACCCAGTACTTC. V is TRBV5-4 and J is TRBJ2-5; D is uncertain. The V gene lost 0 bases and the J gene lost 6 bases, with 6 bases spanning the gap. This CDR3 contains 12 residues. CDR1 is SGHNT, CDR2 YYREEE, per germline (reference sequence).